This T cell receptor (beta chain) derives from a study of blood T cells in healthy people across ages (dated by TCRdb to between 2015 and 2016). Notes on the research overall: In model experiments, template switching captured roughly one uniquely barcoded TCR beta cDNA molecule for every two T cells. Using deep sequencing normalized with unique cDNA molecular identifiers, the study measured how TCR beta repertoire diversity changes with age. The donors were divided into four age groups: young (average approximately 17 years), middle-aged (roughly 40), aged (approximately 62) and long-lived (about 79). For two donors (one aged 18 to 29 and one aged 80 or older), the study analyzed two additional independent replicas of 1 million unique cDNA reads from the same blood draw.

From the germline V gene (reference sequence), CDR1 is LGHDT and CDR2 is YNNKEL. The CDR3 starts with the cysteine, ends with the phenylalanine, and has 16 residues. Only the CDR3 DNA stays, 48 bases, in frame from base 1. The junction shows trimming of 1 base on V and 9 bases on J, plus 16 bases between the germline ends. The donors were a few dozen Caucasian individuals from Russia, aged roughly 6 to 100 years, who were systemically healthy. Ten milliliters of peripheral blood were drawn from each donor into EDTA-treated Vacutainer tubes. Ficoll-Paque density-gradient centrifugation was used to isolate PBMCs, with at least 7 million per sample. Total RNA was extracted from PBMCs with Trizol reagent, with at least 5 micrograms obtained per sample. Naive CD45RAhigh/CD27high T cell percentages were measured by flow cytometry on a PBMC aliquot from every donor. This clonotype was counted ten times or more. Its antigen specificity is not known. It has no much larger one-base neighbor in the sample; base qualities were not kept.

The research as a whole found: Estimates of total diversity from one million sequenced T cells were regarded as lower bounds and underestimates. Compared with the aged group, more naive CD4+ T cells, fewer expanded clones and increased TCR diversity were shown by the long-lived group, suggesting age selection. Because the CMV infection status of the donors was unknown, age-related changes in expanded clonotypes may potentially have been confounded. The percentage of naive T cells measured by flow cytometry correlated strongly with observed TCR beta diversity. Conclusive comparison of naive and antigen-experienced compartments was prevented by the profiling of bulk unsorted PBMCs. Observed TCR beta diversity per million T cells fell roughly linearly with age, and a significant reduction was already apparent by age around 40.

The library was obtained by 5' RACE. TCRdb records Illumina HiSeq 2500 as the sequencer. A second PCR of about 6 to 12 cycles was performed with a sample-barcoded 5' primer and a J-beta primer mix. A unique molecular identifier was introduced onto each TCR beta cDNA molecule by a template-switch 5' adaptor carrying 12 random nucleotides. At least 2.5 million CDR3-containing paired-end reads were obtained from each sample. The Mint cDNA synthesis kit, primed by a TRBC-specific oligonucleotide, was used to synthesize first-strand cDNA from all RNA. After uracil-DNA glycosylase treatment, a first 18-cycle PCR used universal primers M1SS and BC2_uni_R on all cDNA. As for the original processing: For normalization, 1 million high-quality reads were randomly selected from each sample, with every read carrying a distinct molecular identifier. Reads with shared molecular identifiers were discarded instead of being binned into consensus sequences. CDR3 identification, clonotype clustering and error correction used MiTCR with a Q25 quality threshold and the strictest error-elimination algorithm. A nonparametric unseen species model with Euler transformation was used to estimate lower-bound total TCR beta diversity. TCRdb reran the public reads through fastp at Q25 and MiXCR, keeping productive beta chains. Each entry merges the rows of one CDR3 protein and shows their most common DNA and genes. These V and J calls rely on TCRdb rather than the paper's analysis. This sample gives 750,000 to 1,000,000 distinct CDR3 sequences in total; about 27% of them show up just once. Roughly 10% of the sample is in the top ten clones.

The sample was also linked to a second study, of T cells of mothers and their children. As the second study states: Nine systemically healthy Caucasian individuals, comprising three mothers and their six children, were included as donors. cDNA synthesis consumed the entire amount of extracted RNA, loaded at about 1.5 ug RNA in each 15 ul reaction. In the second PCR, the M1S primer added sample barcodes and 2-4 random nucleotides. Over 8.5 million TCR beta CDR3 reads came from each mother, compared with some 3.1 million reads from each child. TCR recombination output is similarly shaped by thymic selection in related and unrelated pairs, with a minor effect exerted by inherited differences. Normalized repertoire overlap in related mother-child pairs was always slightly higher than in unrelated mother-child pairs, but the difference was never significant. No persistent microchimeric T cell clones were detected, at a sensitivity of roughly 93 clones per million clonotypes. The study used deep NGS to compare TCR beta repertoires of mothers and children, seeking features distinguishing related mother-child pairs from unrelated individuals. Mothers averaged around 43 +/- 4 years of age and children averaged around 10 +/- 4 years. After adapter ligation with NEBNext reagents, the libraries were sequenced on Illumina HiSeq 2000 with 100+100 nt paired-end reads. To prevent cross-contamination, the mother and child libraries were prepared one month apart and sequenced in separate runs. For each donor, somewhere between about 450,000 and 2,200,000 distinct TCR beta clonotypes were identified. Naive TCR beta clonotypes were estimated from low-frequency clonotypes matched to each donor's FACS-determined naive share, without sorting.

This TCR came from a woman in her thirties or forties in good health. The V and J segments used are TRBV3-1 and TRBJ1-6; the D gene remains uncertain. Sequencing used blood. The CDR3 corresponds to CASSQVRSSGVSPLHF. The nucleotides read TGTGCCAGCAGCCAAGTCAGGAGCTCTGGAGTTTCACCCCTCCACTTT.